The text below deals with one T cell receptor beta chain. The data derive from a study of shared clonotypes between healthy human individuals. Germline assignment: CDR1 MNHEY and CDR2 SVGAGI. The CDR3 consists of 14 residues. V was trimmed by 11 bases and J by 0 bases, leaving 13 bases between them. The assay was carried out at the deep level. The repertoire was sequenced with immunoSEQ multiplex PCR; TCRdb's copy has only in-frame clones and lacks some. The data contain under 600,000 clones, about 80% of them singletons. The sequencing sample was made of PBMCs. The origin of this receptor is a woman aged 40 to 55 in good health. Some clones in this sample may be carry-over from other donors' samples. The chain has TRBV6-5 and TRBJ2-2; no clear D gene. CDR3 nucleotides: TGTGCCGGCCGGGTTTCGGCGAACACCGGGGAGCTGTTTTTT. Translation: CAGRVSANTGELFF.